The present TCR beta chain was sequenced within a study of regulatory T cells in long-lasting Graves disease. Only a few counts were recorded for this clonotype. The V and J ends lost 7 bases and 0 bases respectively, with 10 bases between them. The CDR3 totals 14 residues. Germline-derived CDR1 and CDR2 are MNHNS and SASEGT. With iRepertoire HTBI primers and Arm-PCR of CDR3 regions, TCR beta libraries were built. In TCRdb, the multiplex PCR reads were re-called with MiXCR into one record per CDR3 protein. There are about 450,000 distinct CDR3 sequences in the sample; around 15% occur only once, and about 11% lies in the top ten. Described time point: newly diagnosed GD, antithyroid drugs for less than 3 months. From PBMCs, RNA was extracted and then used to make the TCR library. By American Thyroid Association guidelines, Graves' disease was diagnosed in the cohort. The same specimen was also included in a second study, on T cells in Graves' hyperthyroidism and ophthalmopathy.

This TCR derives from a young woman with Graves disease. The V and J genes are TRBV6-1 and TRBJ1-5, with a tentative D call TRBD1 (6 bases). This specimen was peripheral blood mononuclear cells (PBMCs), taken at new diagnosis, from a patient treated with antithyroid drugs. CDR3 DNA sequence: TGTGCCAGCAATCCACAGGGTAGCAATCAGCCCCAGCATTTT. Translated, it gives CASNPQGSNQPQHF.